Reported below is one TCR beta chain. The antigen remains unidentified. This specimen belongs to a study of beta chain features in type 1 diabetes. CD45RO/CCR7/CD25/CD127/CD95/CD27 separated CD4+ naive, central memory, regulatory and stem cell-like memory cells by sorting. Looked up from germline, CDR1 is MDHEN and CDR2 is SYDVKM. After removal of 1 base from V and 4 bases from J, the junction contained 6 bases not matched to a gene. This CDR3 is built from 17 residues. Study-wide findings and caveats: Significant though moderate, a shortening of TCRB CDR3s appeared in all four CD4+ subsets of Type 1 diabetes patients. The influence of HLA type on TCRB rearrangement stayed undetermined.

The authors reverse transcribed all of the isolated RNA, so sequencing captured expressed TCRB transcripts. Produced via immunoSEQ multiplex PCR; TCRdb's table is partial and in-frame only. The sample consists of roughly 260,000 clones, about 20% of them appearing once. This sequence joins TRBV28 and TRBJ2-6; the match to TRBD1 covers 8 bases. This clonotype was sampled from a woman aged 40 to 55 with type 1 diabetes. The specimen was naive CD4+ T cells from blood. The DNA of the CDR3 is TGTGCCAGCAGTTTATCCAGGGGGCCCCCGGGGGCCAACGTCCTGACTTTC. Amino acid sequence: CASSLSRGPPGANVLTF.